The 18 T cell receptor beta chains given below trace back to one sample, sequenced in a study of T cells expressing NK-cell markers. TCRdb re-called the 5' RACE reads and catalogs CDR3 proteins one per entry, DNA excluded. The table lists 150,000 to 170,000 distinct CDR3 sequences, with around 37% in the top ten. Sequenced sample: blood T cells: a sorted CD56 or NKG2C T cell subset, CD4+ or CD8+ T cells, or bulk PBMC T cells (not recorded which). These receptors came from a woman between 45 and 60 years old in good health.

The chain links TRBV27 to TRBJ2-7. This CDR3 is 14 amino acids long. The germline gives CDR1 MNHEY, CDR2 SMNVEV (reference sequence). The CDR3 is CASTWAMGSYEQYF.

This chain links TRBV10-3 with TRBJ2-1; TCRdb indicates TRBD2, and absent DNA this call remains unverified. The germline gives CDR1 ENHRY, CDR2 SYGVKD. This CDR3 is built from 16 residues. CDR3 region: CAISEGLGGSYNEQFF.

The V call is TRBV5-1, the J call TRBJ2-3; the D call from TCRdb, TRBD1, cannot be confirmed without DNA. Germline V gene lookup returns CDR1 SGHRS and CDR2 YFSETQ. This CDR3 comprises 14 residues. This CDR3 reads CASSFGGRTDTQYF.

The chain is built from TRBV6-4 and TRBJ2-6. The CDR3 has 17 amino acids. From germline, CDR1 is MRHNA and CDR2 SNTAGT. CDR3: CASSDSGSHSGANVLTF.

The genes are TRBV19 and TRBJ2-7; TCRdb proposes TRBD1, but this gene call is untestable without DNA. This CDR3 spans 15 amino acids. Germline V CDR1 and CDR2: LNHDA, SQIVND (reference sequence). The CDR3 protein is CASSGSGTAAYEQYF.

This rearrangement joins TRBV5-1 to TRBJ1-2; TCRdb indicates TRBD1, and absent DNA this call remains unverified. CDR1 is SGHRS, CDR2 YFSETQ, per germline. This CDR3 is 15 amino acids long. The CDR3 loop reads CASSLEQGRGSGYTF.

This chain connects TRBV5-1 to TRBJ2-7; TCRdb names TRBD1, which stays unverified in the absence of DNA. The CDR3 totals 15 residues. Per germline, CDR1 SGHRS and CDR2 YFSETQ. The CDR3 loop reads CASSLVQGFAYEQYF.

The chain carries TRBV3-1 and TRBJ2-2; TCRdb's D gene call, TRBD2, goes unchecked for lack of DNA. Germline assignment: CDR1 LGHDT and CDR2 YNNKEL (reference sequence). CDR3 length: 14 amino acids. This chain's CDR3 is CASSHTSGRGELFF.

The CDR3 sequence: CASSPLGPAYQPQHF. The chain has TRBV4-1 and TRBJ1-5. The CDR3 loop spans 15 amino acids. Germline loops: CDR1 MGHRA, CDR2 YSYEKL.

V is TRBV30 and J is TRBJ2-1. The CDR3 is 13 amino acids. Germline lookup yields CDR1 GTSNPN and CDR2 SVGIG (reference sequence). The CDR3: CAWSMAAYNEQFF.

CDR3: CATSSVTGTSGDEQFF. This chain joins TRBV15 and TRBJ2-1; checking the TCRdb D call of TRBD2 is not possible without DNA. The CDR3 sequence is 16 residues long. The germline gives CDR1 LNHNV, CDR2 YYDKDF (reference sequence).

The chain joins TRBV3-1 to TRBJ2-2. Germline V gives CDR1 LGHDT, CDR2 YNNKEL (reference sequence). This CDR3 has 13 amino acids. The CDR3 loop reads CASSQPITGELFF.

The chain links TRBV12-3 or TRBV12-4 to TRBJ2-3; as DNA is missing, the TRBD1 call by TCRdb cannot be tested. CDR3 size: 17 residues. The CDR3 protein is CASSPGQGVISTDTQYF.

The rearrangement links TRBV9 to TRBJ2-1; TCRdb's D gene call, TRBD2, goes unchecked for lack of DNA. Germline V gene lookup returns CDR1 SGDLS and CDR2 YYNGEE. The CDR3 extends over 17 amino acids. The chain's CDR3 is CASSTRLAGGGYNEQFF.

The chain is built from TRBV9 and TRBJ2-1; TCRdb lists TRBD1, though no DNA is available to test this call. CDR1 SGDLS and CDR2 YYNGEE come from the germline V gene. The length of the CDR3 is 15 residues. The CDR3 spells CASSAPGTGVTEQFF.

V usage is TRBV7-3 and J usage is TRBJ1-6; TCRdb outputs TRBD1, but without DNA this stays unchecked. This CDR3 contains 13 residues. CDR1 and CDR2 from the germline V gene are SGHTA and FQGTGA. This chain's CDR3 is CASSWGPASPLHF.

The chain recombines TRBV6-1 with TRBJ2-1; checking the TCRdb D call of TRBD1 is not possible without DNA. The CDR3 has 16 amino acids. The germline V gene has CDR1 MNHNS and CDR2 SASEGT. CDR3 sequence reads: CASSEDISAPSGEQFF.

The rearrangement joins TRBV5-1 to TRBJ2-1; TCRdb indicates TRBD2, and absent DNA this call remains unverified. This CDR3 comprises 18 residues. The germline V gene encodes CDR1 SGHRS and CDR2 YFSETQ. CDR3 sequence reads: CASSLAWTAILAYNEQFF.